The 24 T cell receptor beta chains given below trace back to one sample, sequenced in a study of blood T cell repertoires in COVID-19. Generated by immunoSEQ multiplex PCR, the TCRdb table keeps only in-frame clones and is missing some. Of roughly 250,000 clones listed, around 88% are singletons. The specimen sequenced was PBMCs or T cells enriched from blood (not recorded which). The receptors shown here come from a middle-aged woman with acute COVID-19.

This chain connects TRBV14 to TRBJ2-3, with 9 bases matching TRBD2. V trimming: 1 base; J trimming: 7 bases; junction bases outside the gene matches: 18. This CDR3 has 19 amino acids. Per germline, CDR1 SGHDN and CDR2 FVKESK. The CDR3, as DNA: TGTGCCAGCAGCCAAGTCTTGGGAAGGGTAGCGGGGGCGGATCATACGCAGTATTTT. Translating it yields CASSQVLGRVAGADHTQYF.

V gene TRBV27 combines with J gene TRBJ2-1; D remains unclear. The V and J ends lost 5 bases and 5 bases respectively, with 10 bases between them. Germline values: CDR1 MNHEY, CDR2 SMNVEV (reference sequence). The CDR3 totals 13 residues. The CDR3 loop reads CASSPQEDNEQFF. The CDR3 DNA sequence: TGTGCCAGCAGTCCCCAGGAAGACAATGAGCAGTTCTTC.

The rearrangement joins TRBV2 to TRBJ2-6; TRBD1 matches at 12 bases. Germline V CDR1 and CDR2: SNHLY, FYNNEI. V lost 4 bases, J lost 2 bases, and 3 bases stayed unmatched. This CDR3 has 17 amino acids. CDR3 DNA: TGTGCCAGCAGTGGTGGGACAGGGGGCGCTGGGGCCAACGTCCTGACTTTC. Encoded protein: CASSGGTGGAGANVLTF.

The chain combines TRBV28 with TRBJ2-1, with TRBD2 matching 7 bases. Per germline, CDR1 MDHEN and CDR2 SYDVKM. V trimming: 6 bases; J trimming: 8 bases; junction bases outside the gene matches: 7. CDR3 length: 13 residues. This CDR3 is CASSESAGDEQFF. In DNA form, the CDR3 reads TGTGCCAGCAGCGAAAGCGCGGGGGATGAGCAGTTCTTC.

The chain employs TRBV7-3 and TRBJ1-1; 8 bases map to TRBD1. V lost 0 bases, J lost 11 bases, and 5 bases stayed unmatched. The V gene's germline CDR1 is SGHTA and CDR2 FQGTGA. This CDR3 spans 13 amino acids. The CDR3 is CASSLTPGGMAFF. CDR3 bases: TGTGCCAGCAGCTTAACTCCAGGGGGCATGGCTTTCTTT. Complete variable domain (other parts from reference TRBV7-3 and TRBJ1-1): GAGVSQTPSNKVTEKGKYVELRCDPISGHTALYWYRQSLGQGPEFLIYFQGTGAADDSGLPNDRFFAVRPEGSVSTLKIQRTERGDSAVYLCASSLTPGGMAFFGQGTRLTVV.

A word on this clone: Other nucleotide sequences from this sample produce the same CDR3. The chain recombines TRBV30 with TRBJ2-1; 9 bases are shared with TRBD2. J lost 10 bases, V lost 0 bases, and 10 bases had no gene match. This CDR3 is built from 15 residues. The germline gives CDR1 GTSNPN, CDR2 SVGIG (reference sequence). In DNA, the CDR3 is TGTGCCTGGAGTGTATCGGTAGCGGGAGTTAGGGAGCAGTTCTTC. Protein: CAWSVSVAGVREQFF.

This chain connects TRBV7-2 to TRBJ2-5; TRBD2 agrees at 9 bases. CDR3 length equals 16 residues. The junction had 10 bases not matched to a gene; V was cut back by 3 bases and J by 5 bases. Germline V gives CDR1 SGHTA, CDR2 FQGNSA. In nucleotides, the CDR3 is TGTGCCAGCAGCTTGATAGCGGGAGCCTCCGGGGAGACCCAGTACTTC. This gives the protein CASSLIAGASGETQYF.

The chain recombines TRBV2 with TRBJ2-3, with D possibly being TRBD1 (5 bases). V lost 5 bases, J lost 0 bases, and 15 bases lay in between. CDR1 and CDR2 from the germline V gene are SNHLY and FYNNEI. The CDR3 is made up of 16 amino acids. The CDR3 spells CASSPKDTASTDTQYF. CDR3 bases: TGTGCCAGCAGTCCAAAGGACACAGCCAGCACAGATACGCAGTATTTT.

The V and J genes are TRBV19 and TRBJ2-3; 10 nucleotides line up with TRBD1. The CDR3 is 16 amino acids. From germline, CDR1 is LNHDA and CDR2 SQIVND (reference sequence). Losses at the gene ends were 8 bases for V and 0 bases for J; bases not matched to a gene: 8. The CDR3 region is CASAIRDRGSTDTQYF. DNA of the CDR3: TGTGCCAGTGCAATCCGGGACAGGGGTAGCACAGATACGCAGTATTTT.

V usage is TRBV12-5 and J usage is TRBJ1-3; D gene uncertain. In germline, CDR1 is LGHNT, CDR2 FRNRAP. V was cut by 6 bases and J by 3 bases, with 15 bases left in between. The CDR3 length is 15 residues. In nucleotides, the CDR3 is TGTGCTAGTGGGGAACGAACAGAGGGTGGAAACACCATATATTTT. It is translated as CASGERTEGGNTIYF.

The chain uses TRBV15 and TRBJ1-3; maybe TRBD1 (5 bases). The CDR3 length is 14 residues. Trimming left V 5 bases short and J 8 bases short, with 16 bases between. CDR1 is LNHNV, CDR2 YYDKDF, per germline (reference sequence). DNA for the CDR3: TGTGCCACCAGCGCACTCGGAGGGGAGGACACCATATATTTT. This sequence encodes CATSALGGEDTIYF.

The count of this clone is one. V is TRBV30 and J is TRBJ2-7, with 11 bases matching TRBD1. Germline trimming cut 8 bases from V and 6 bases from J; bases unmatched to any gene: 9. The CDR3 sequence is 13 residues long. Germline CDR1 GTSNPN, CDR2 SVGIG (reference sequence). The CDR3 DNA sequence: TGTGCCCTGGATGGGACAGGGGGTTCCGAGCAGTACTTC. Encoded protein: CALDGTGGSEQYF.

The V call is TRBV6-4, the J call TRBJ1-5; D call uncertain. CDR1 and CDR2 from the germline V gene are MRHNA and SNTAGT. The CDR3 sequence is 12 residues long. The germline V and J ends were trimmed by 4 bases and 7 bases, with 8 bases remaining between them. The CDR3 bases are TGTGCCAGCAGTGGCGAGAACCAGCCCCAGCATTTT. This translates into CASSGENQPQHF.

The CDR3 sequence is CASGTSWTGRLKFTEAFF. The CDR3 DNA reads as TGTGCTAGTGGGACTTCGTGGACAGGGCGGCTTAAGTTTACTGAAGCTTTCTTT. The chain uses TRBV12-5 and TRBJ1-1; 8 bases match TRBD1. With V trimmed by 6 bases and J by 5 bases, 20 bases remained unmatched. Germline V gene data show CDR1 as LGHNT and CDR2 as FRNRAP. The CDR3 covers 18 residues.

The chain has TRBV7-9 and TRBJ1-2; D is perhaps TRBD1 (6 bases). V was trimmed by 5 bases and J by 6 bases, leaving 16 bases between them. This CDR3 region has 14 residues. Germline values: CDR1 SEHNR, CDR2 FQNEAQ (reference sequence). CDR3 in amino acids: CASSRPQGKHGYTF. The CDR3 coding sequence is TGTGCCAGCAGCCGACCGCAGGGGAAGCATGGCTACACCTTC.

The chain joins TRBV18 to TRBJ1-1; 8 positions agree with TRBD1. With V trimmed by 5 bases and J by 1 base, 3 bases remained unmatched. CDR1 and CDR2 from the germline V gene are KGHSH and LQKENI. The CDR3 loop spans 14 amino acids. DNA for the CDR3: TGTGCCAGCTCAAGTCAGGGGGCGAACACTGAAGCTTTCTTT. Translated: CASSSQGANTEAFF. The full variable domain, with the rest looked up from reference TRBV18 and TRBJ1-1, is NAGVMQNPRHLVRRRGQEARLRCSPMKGHSHVYWYRQLPEEGLKFMVYLQKENIIDESGMPKERFSAEFPKEGPSILRIQQVVRGDSAAYFCASSSQGANTEAFFGQGTRLTVV.

The chain links TRBV2 to TRBJ1-2, with D tentatively TRBD1 (6 bases). The CDR3 is 13 amino acids. Germline V gene data show CDR1 as SNHLY and CDR2 as FYNNEI. The germline V and J ends were trimmed by 6 bases and 3 bases, with 11 bases remaining between them. DNA for the CDR3: TGTGCCAGCAGCCCTTCAGGGGACTATGGCTACACCTTC. Its protein product is CASSPSGDYGYTF.

This clone was recorded once. Here the CDR3 reads CASRTGQGRHYGYTF. CDR3 bases: TGTGCCAGCAGGACCGGACAGGGACGACACTATGGCTACACCTTC. The rearrangement joins TRBV6-5 to TRBJ1-2, with 8 bases fitting TRBD1. Germline V gene sequence: CDR1 MNHEY, CDR2 SVGAGI. Germline trimming cut 6 bases from V and 3 bases from J; bases unmatched to any gene: 9. This CDR3 is built from 15 residues.

The V call is TRBV12-3 or TRBV12-4, the J call TRBJ2-5; tentatively, D is TRBD1 (5 bases). The CDR3 has 13 residues. V was clipped by 6 bases and J by 5 bases, with 13 bases between them. The CDR3: CASRPGHGETQYF. The CDR3 DNA is TGTGCCAGCAGACCAGGGCATGGGGAGACCCAGTACTTC.

The gene calls are TRBV6-6 and TRBJ2-1; maybe TRBD2 (5 bases). V lost 4 bases to trimming and J lost 6 bases, with 19 bases between them. Germline lookup yields CDR1 MNHNY and CDR2 SVGAGI (reference sequence). This CDR3 spans 16 amino acids. This CDR3 is CASSSGLTARGNEQFF. CDR3 DNA sequence: TGTGCCAGCAGTTCCGGGCTGACCGCCCGGGGCAATGAGCAGTTCTTC.

The chain couples TRBV14 to TRBJ2-1, with 9 positions matching TRBD2. V gave up 10 bases and J gave up 9 bases; unmatched junction bases: 13. The germline V gene has CDR1 SGHDN and CDR2 FVKESK. The CDR3 is made up of 14 amino acids. Written as DNA, the CDR3 is TGTGCCACCAAGCGGGAGGCCACCTCCAGTGAGCAGTTCTTC. Its protein product is CATKREATSSEQFF.

The chain recombines TRBV20-1 with TRBJ1-3; TRBD1 matches at 12 bases. The germline CDR1 and CDR2 sequences are DFQATT and SNEGSKA (reference sequence). This CDR3 has 21 residues. V shed 3 bases, J shed 2 bases, and the junction held 20 bases outside the gene matches. The CDR3 DNA reads as TGCAGTGCTAGTAAAGGGACAGGGGGCGAGGTCCTTTCATCCCCTGGAAACACCATATATTTT. It codes for CSASKGTGGEVLSSPGNTIYF.

Only one count was recorded for this clone. The chain couples TRBV2 to TRBJ2-7; D might be TRBD1 (6 bases). Germline CDR1 and CDR2: SNHLY and FYNNEI. Trimming took 6 bases from V and 5 from J, leaving 17 bases between them. The CDR3 extends over 14 amino acids. This CDR3 is CASSLRGRDNEQYF. CDR3 DNA sequence: TGTGCCAGCAGCCTAAGGGGCAGGGACAACGAGCAGTACTTC.

V usage is TRBV12-3 or TRBV12-4 and J usage is TRBJ1-1; D not resolved. The CDR3 consists of 13 residues. V lost 7 bases and J 3 bases, leaving 12 bases between the germline ends. The CDR3 reads CASTYHVDTEAFF. CDR3 in DNA: TGTGCCAGCACCTATCATGTGGACACTGAAGCTTTCTTT.